This TCR beta chain was retrieved from a study of T cells in women clearing cervical HPV infection. As for the study in general: HLA type stays a possible confounder, typing being limited.

V gave up 6 bases and J gave up 6 bases; unmatched junction bases: 11. The CDR3 totals 15 residues. Germline V gene lookup returns CDR1 DFQATT and CDR2 SNEGSKA (reference sequence). In the case of this clone: From the germline J gene comes the end of the CDR3, since the read stops 3 residues before it.

The data were produced by immunoSEQ multiplex PCR, yet TCRdb's version contains in-frame clones alone and is incomplete. Here the sample table reports 20,000 to 25,000 clones. The origin of this receptor is a woman between 18 and 69 years old with a cervical HPV16 infection that either progressed to CIN3+ or cleared (not recorded which). The J gene is TRBJ1-6, the V gene TRBV20-1; 7 positions match TRBD1. Sequences were obtained from blood buffy coat. CDR3 DNA (partial): TGCAGTGCCAAGGGACAGCCGCTACTTAATTCACCC. Translating it yields CSAKGQPLLNSP. The whole CDR3 reads CSAKGQPLLNSPLHF.